The rows below give T cell receptor beta chains drawn from one sample of a study of T cell responses to AZD1222 COVID-19 vaccine. Clones were read by immunoSEQ multiplex PCR, and TCRdb kept only the in-frame ones, dropping some. The sample has some 70,000 clones; roughly four fifths are singletons. The specimen was peripheral blood, collected on day 0 of AZD1222 vaccination. These receptors all stem from an adult in good health. CDR3s leave out the opening cysteine and the closing phenylalanine or tryptophan. The order of the fields is J gene, V gene, CDR3 protein.

TRBJ2-6,TRBV28,ASSVRVWGANVLT
TRBJ2-3,TRBV4-3,ASSQVERGATDTQY
TRBJ2-3,TRBV5-1,ASSLQGTDTQY
TRBJ1-1,TRBV7-9,ASSLEGASTEAF
TRBJ1-5,TRBV7-6,ASSFEGARVFGNQPQH
TRBJ2-1,TRBV10-1,ASSAAASGVVF
TRBJ1-6,TRBV2,ASNPWEYNSPLH
TRBJ1-1,TRBV9,ASSEDRPGTEAF
TRBJ1-1,TRBV7-9,ASTSSGQGLAAF
TRBJ1-5,TRBV28,ASNQWDQPQH
TRBJ2-7,TRBV6-5,ASSIRQGAYEQY
TRBJ2-7,TRBV13,ASSLGLPGEQY
TRBJ1-6,TRBV7-2,ASSPTGVSSPLH
TRBJ2-7,TRBV6-2/TRBV6-3,ASSKPESAWEQY
TRBJ1-6,TRBV18,ASSREAPHSPLH
TRBJ2-3,TRBV5-6,ASSLGRGEY
TRBJ2-3,TRBV12-3/TRBV12-4,ASSLGDTQY
TRBJ2-2,TRBV6-5,ASRTQTGSSGELF
TRBJ2-1,TRBV7-9,ASGFGSYNEQF
TRBJ2-3,TRBV20-1,SASEPSGVSGGAKDTQY
TRBJ2-5,TRBV5-1,ASSLVIPSQETQY
TRBJ2-1,TRBV4-3,ASSQERLLLNEQF
TRBJ1-3,TRBV20-1,SASRGGMENTIY
TRBJ2-1,TRBV19,ASSGFGEQF
TRBJ2-7,TRBV5-8,ASSYGQGYEQY
TRBJ2-7,TRBV6-1,ASSERQGSREQY
TRBJ1-5,TRBV19,ASSILGRRHNQPQH
TRBJ2-7,TRBV6-5,ASAPLGSEQY
TRBJ2-5,TRBV20-1,SAGGQETQY
TRBJ2-5,TRBV7-2,ASSRRTTQETQY
TRBJ2-7,TRBV4-3,ASSLQGDSAYEQY
TRBJ1-2,TRBV7-9,ASSPVFTGYYGYT
TRBJ1-6,TRBV5-1,ASSFLPMNSPLH
TRBJ1-4,TRBV11-3,ASSRVSTNEKLF
TRBJ1-5,TRBV19,ASSGPIPGRYNQPQH
TRBJ2-3,TRBV2,ASTGGGKLPDTQY
TRBJ2-1,TRBV7-3,ASSLTPYDEQF
TRBJ2-7,TRBV4-2,ASSQGQSTYEQY
TRBJ1-2,TRBV7-6,ASSLGGFADGYT
TRBJ2-3,TRBV4-2,ASSHGSGGAPDTQY